This T cell receptor (beta chain) is drawn from a study of long-term antiretroviral therapy in people with HIV (dated by TCRdb to between 2022 and 2023). At the level of the whole study: The earliest samples were collected approximately a decade before the 2015 WHO recommendation for immediate ART, a period when ART was typically delayed until CD4 counts fell. Whether ART initiation and durable HIV suppression were associated with changes in peripheral blood TRB repertoire composition and diversity was tested in a retrospective serial study. No cross-contamination during QIAcube processing turned up in test extractions that ran a monoclonal T-cell line alongside 33 polyclonal samples. A total of roughly 200 cryopreserved PBMC samples came from roughly 30 adults with confirmed HIV infection and were collected serially over a mean of roughly six years (range 1-12). Among the 25 to 30 participants with HIV, eleven to twelve were female.

Participants were included only if at least one PBMC sample before ART initiation and at least two post-ART samples were available. All participants with HIV were treated in the United States of America. Before DNA extraction, cryopreserved samples of roughly 0.9-11 million PBMC were thawed and washed. At the time of the earliest PBMC sample for each participant with HIV, ages ranged from about 23 to 60 years. PBMC samples from each participant spanned 1-4 timepoints before ART initiation and 2-8 timepoints after ART initiation, with a median of 7 samples. Serial HIV viral load, CD4+ T-cell count, ART history and demographic data were obtained for every participant. A Qiagen kit on a QIAcube was used to extract genomic DNA from unsorted PBMC, with samples processed in batches of 12. What the study reported, not specific to this receptor: The samples span the years 2004 to 2017, and the ART regimens used may be less effective than current regimens. Compared with controls, HIV repertoires had narrower CDR3 length ranges, and the network structure pointed to an antigen-experienced repertoire that shifted only slightly toward naive after ART. The repertoire was dominated across all time points by expanded TRB clones identified before ART initiation, although this dominance was seen to fluctuate and to decrease in many PLHIV after ART. Inferences about post-ART repertoire changes are limited because no data were available on ART adherence, viral resistance or therapy changes. Unsorted PBMC were profiled instead of sorted CD4+ and CD8+ T cells because pre-ART samples had limited cell numbers. Because PBMC availability was limited, only the TCR beta chain was sequenced, with no alpha chain pairing. Starting ART was linked to a significant rise in TRB diversity, yet even with long-term ART the diversity remained significantly lower than in transplant donor controls.

The immunoSEQ hsTCRB v3.0 assay was used at survey level resolution for TRB variable region sequencing. TRB sequencing targeted a depth of roughly 40,000-55,000 T-cell genomes per sample. Pooled TRB libraries were sequenced on an Illumina MiSeq with a v3 150-cycle kit. Concerning the study's data processing: Repertoire analysis was run in R within a reproducible Nextflow workflow that covered QC, data transformation and analysis. Custom analyses were implemented in LymphoSeq2, an R package for AIRR-Seq data exploration. A handful of samples that produced fewer than 5000 total TRB sequences were removed, so under 200 HIV repertoires were analyzed. Among the 200 or so HIV repertoires that were kept, 59 were collected before ART initiation and about 130 were collected after ART initiation. Each repertoire was downsampled to 5000 TRB nucleotide sequences, and summary statistics were averaged across 100 downsampling iterations. Only TRB sequences with CDR3 regions of at least seven amino acids were retained for analysis. Diversity was assessed using a clonality score derived from Shannon entropy and using the Gini coefficient. In repertoire networks, the top 5000 CDR3 amino acid sequences were linked whenever an edit distance of one separated two sequences. Antigen specificity groups and MHC restriction were predicted for TRB CDR3 amino acid sequences with GLIPH2. CDR3 amino acid sequences were matched against VDJdb and McPAS-TCR to flag known CMV, EBV, HIV or tissue antigen associations. Pre-ART, post-ART and control groups were compared with Wilcoxon signed-rank tests and Holm-Bonferroni correction. TCRdb re-hosts the immuneACCESS table, in-frame sequences only. Its copies lack some clones; in the studies checked, an unresolved V gene accounts for under half of them, and the cause for the rest is not known. The V and J calls and clone size come from that table; D and trimming were worked out from the DNA. Within this sample are 32,000 or so clones, with 90% of them counted one time only. The ten largest clones add up to approximately 8% of the sample.

Inclusive of the bounding cysteine and phenylalanine, the CDR3 is 14 residues long. The only DNA kept is the CDR3, 42 bases in frame from the first base. Trimming accounts for 6 bases at V and 4 bases at J, while the number of junction bases matched to no gene is 6. Sequences SNHLY (CDR1) and FYNNEI (CDR2) are obtained from the germline V gene. Regarding this clone: No antigen is known for it. Base qualities are not provided; no much larger clone lies one nucleotide away.

The sequences come from unsorted PBMCs, collected 3.2 years before starting antiretroviral therapy. The chain is made from TRBV2 and TRBJ2-5, with 9 junctional bases fitting TRBD2. The receptor comes from a man aged 45 to 65 with HIV. The CDR3 reads as follows: CASRAGGPRETQYF. The sequenced DNA is TGTGCCAGCAGGGCGGGAGGGCCGCGAGAGACCCAGTACTTC.